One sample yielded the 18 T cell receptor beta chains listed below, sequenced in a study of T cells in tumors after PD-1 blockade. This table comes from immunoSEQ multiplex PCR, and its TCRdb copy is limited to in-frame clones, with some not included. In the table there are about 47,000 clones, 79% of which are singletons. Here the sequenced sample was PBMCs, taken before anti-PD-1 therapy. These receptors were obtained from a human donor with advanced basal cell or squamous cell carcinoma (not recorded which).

DNA of the CDR3: TGTGCCATCTCGTCTTTCGATTTGAACACTGAAGCTTTCTTT. Amino acid sequence: CAISSFDLNTEAFF. The V call is TRBV10-3, the J call TRBJ1-1; no definite D call. V lost 8 bases, J lost 0 bases, and 13 bases lay in between. This CDR3 region has 14 residues. Germline V gives CDR1 ENHRY, CDR2 SYGVKD.

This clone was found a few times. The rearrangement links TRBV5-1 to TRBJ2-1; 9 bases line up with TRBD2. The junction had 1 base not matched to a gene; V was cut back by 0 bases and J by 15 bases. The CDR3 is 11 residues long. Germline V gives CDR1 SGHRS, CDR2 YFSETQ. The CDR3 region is CASSLGGRGFF. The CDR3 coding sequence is TGCGCCAGCAGCTTGGGCGGGAGGGGGTTCTTC.

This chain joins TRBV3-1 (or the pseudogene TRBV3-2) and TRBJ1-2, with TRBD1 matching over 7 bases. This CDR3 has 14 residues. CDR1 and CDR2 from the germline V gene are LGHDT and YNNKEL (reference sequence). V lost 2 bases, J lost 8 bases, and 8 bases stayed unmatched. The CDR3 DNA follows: TGTGCCAGCAGCCAAAACCTCGACAGGGTCGGCTACACCTTC. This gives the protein CASSQNLDRVGYTF.

This CDR3 is CASSGGGRDNEQFF. The CDR3 bases are TGTGCCAGCAGCGGCGGAGGCAGAGACAATGAGCAGTTCTTC. The chain couples TRBV11-1 to TRBJ2-1; a weak D match, TRBD2 (5 bases). This CDR3 has 14 amino acids. Germline CDR1 reads SGHAT; CDR2 reads FQDESV (reference sequence). The V gene lost 5 bases and the J gene lost 5 bases, with 13 bases spanning the gap. The full variable domain, its missing parts supplied by reference TRBV11-1 and TRBJ2-1, is EAEVAQSPRYKITEKSQAVAFWCDPISGHATLYWYRQILGQGPELLVQFQDESVVDDSQLPKDRFSAERLKGVDSTLKIQPAELGDSAMYLCASSGGGRDNEQFFGPGTRLTVL.

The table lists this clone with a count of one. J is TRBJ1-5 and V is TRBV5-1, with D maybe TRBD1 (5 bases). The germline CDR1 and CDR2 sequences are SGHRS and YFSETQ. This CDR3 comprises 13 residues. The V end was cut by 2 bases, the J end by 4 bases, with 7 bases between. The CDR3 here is CASSFDRNQPQHF. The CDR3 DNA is TGCGCCAGCAGCTTTGACAGAAATCAGCCCCAGCATTTT.

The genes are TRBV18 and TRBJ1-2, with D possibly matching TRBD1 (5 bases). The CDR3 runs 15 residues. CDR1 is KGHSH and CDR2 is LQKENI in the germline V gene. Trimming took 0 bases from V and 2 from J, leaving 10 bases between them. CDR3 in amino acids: CASSPPGTENYGYTF. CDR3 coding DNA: TGTGCCAGCTCACCACCCGGGACGGAAAACTATGGCTACACCTTC.

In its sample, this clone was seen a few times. The CDR3 DNA follows: TGTGCCAGTAGTCCCCTGGGGGGCGTAAACACCATATATTTT. Protein product: CASSPLGGVNTIYF. The chain is built from TRBV19 and TRBJ1-3; D perhaps matches TRBD1 (6 bases). V was trimmed by 5 bases and J by 6 bases, leaving 14 bases between them. The germline CDR1 and CDR2 sequences are LNHDA and SQIVND (reference sequence). This CDR3 contains 14 residues.

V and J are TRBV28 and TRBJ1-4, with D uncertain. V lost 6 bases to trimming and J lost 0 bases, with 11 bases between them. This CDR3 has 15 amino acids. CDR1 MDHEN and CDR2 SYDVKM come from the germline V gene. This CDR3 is CASRVGPATNEKLFF. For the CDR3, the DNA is TGTGCCAGCAGGGTAGGACCGGCAACTAATGAAAAACTGTTTTTT.

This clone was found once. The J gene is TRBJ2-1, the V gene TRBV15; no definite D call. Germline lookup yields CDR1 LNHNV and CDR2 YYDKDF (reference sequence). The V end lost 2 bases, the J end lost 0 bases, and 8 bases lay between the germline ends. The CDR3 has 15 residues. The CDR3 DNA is TGTGCCACCAGCAGACCCCCAGGCTCCTACAATGAGCAGTTCTTC. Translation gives CATSRPPGSYNEQFF.

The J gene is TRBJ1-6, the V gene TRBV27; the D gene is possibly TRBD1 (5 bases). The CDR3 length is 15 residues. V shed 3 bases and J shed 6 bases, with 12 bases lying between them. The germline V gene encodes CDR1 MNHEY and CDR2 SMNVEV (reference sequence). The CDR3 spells CASSLEAGLNSPLHF. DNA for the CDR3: TGTGCCAGCAGTTTGGAGGCAGGGCTTAATTCACCCCTCCACTTT.

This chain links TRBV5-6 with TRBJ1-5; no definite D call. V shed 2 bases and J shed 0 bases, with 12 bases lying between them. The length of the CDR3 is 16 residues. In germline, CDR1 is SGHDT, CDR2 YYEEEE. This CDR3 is CASSFGSVASNQPQHF. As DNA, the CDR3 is TGTGCCAGCAGCTTTGGGTCGGTTGCTAGCAATCAGCCCCAGCATTTT.

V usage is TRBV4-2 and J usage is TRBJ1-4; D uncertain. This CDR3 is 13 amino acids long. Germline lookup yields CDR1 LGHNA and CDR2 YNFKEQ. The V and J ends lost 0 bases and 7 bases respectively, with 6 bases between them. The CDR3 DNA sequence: TGTGCCAGCAGCCAAGATCTAGGTGAAAAACTGTTTTTT. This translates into CASSQDLGEKLFF.

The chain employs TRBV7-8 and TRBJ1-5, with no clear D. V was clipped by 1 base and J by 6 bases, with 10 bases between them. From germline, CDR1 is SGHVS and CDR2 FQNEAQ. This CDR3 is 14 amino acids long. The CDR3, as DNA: TGTGCCAGCAGCTTAGGTCCAGTAGGTCAGCCCCAGCATTTT. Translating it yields CASSLGPVGQPQHF. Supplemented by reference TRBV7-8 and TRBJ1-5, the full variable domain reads GAGVSQSPRYKVAKRGQDVALRCDPISGHVSLFWYQQALGQGPEFLTYFQNEAQLDKSGLPSDRFFAERPEGSVSTLKIQRTQQEDSAVYLCASSLGPVGQPQHFGDGTRLSIL.

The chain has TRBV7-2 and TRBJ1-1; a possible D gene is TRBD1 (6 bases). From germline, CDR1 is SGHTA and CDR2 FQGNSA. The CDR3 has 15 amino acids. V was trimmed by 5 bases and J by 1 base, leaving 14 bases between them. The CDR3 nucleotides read TGTGCCAGCAGCCCCTCGGGGGGCGAGAACACTGAAGCTTTCTTT. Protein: CASSPSGGENTEAFF.

The CDR3 region is CATRPAGTGRTLQETQYF. The DNA for the CDR3 is TGTGCCACCAGGCCAGCCGGGACAGGGAGAACACTCCAAGAGACCCAGTACTTC. V is TRBV2 and J is TRBJ2-5; 9 bases are a match to TRBD1. Germline CDR1 and CDR2: SNHLY and FYNNEI. The CDR3 extends over 18 amino acids. With V trimmed by 10 bases and J by 1 base, 19 bases remained unmatched.

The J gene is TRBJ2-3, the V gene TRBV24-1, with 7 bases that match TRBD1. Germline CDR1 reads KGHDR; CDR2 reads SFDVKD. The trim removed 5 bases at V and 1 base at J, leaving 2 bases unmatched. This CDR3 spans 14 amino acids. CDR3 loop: CATSVTGGTDTQYF. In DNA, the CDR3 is TGTGCCACCAGTGTCACAGGGGGCACAGATACGCAGTATTTT.

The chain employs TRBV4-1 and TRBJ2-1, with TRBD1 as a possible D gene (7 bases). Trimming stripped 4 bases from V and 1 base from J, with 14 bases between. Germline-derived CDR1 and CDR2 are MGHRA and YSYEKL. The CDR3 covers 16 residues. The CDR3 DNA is TGCGCCAGCAGCCTCGGAGGGGGCGCTTCCTACAATGAGCAGTTCTTC. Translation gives CASSLGGGASYNEQFF.

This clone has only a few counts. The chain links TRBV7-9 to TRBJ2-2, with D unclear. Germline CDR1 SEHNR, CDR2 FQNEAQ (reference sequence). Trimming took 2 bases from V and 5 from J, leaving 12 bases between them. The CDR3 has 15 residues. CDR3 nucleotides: TGTGCCAGCAGCTTAAATGGAGTGACAACCGGGGAGCTGTTTTTT. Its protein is CASSLNGVTTGELFF.